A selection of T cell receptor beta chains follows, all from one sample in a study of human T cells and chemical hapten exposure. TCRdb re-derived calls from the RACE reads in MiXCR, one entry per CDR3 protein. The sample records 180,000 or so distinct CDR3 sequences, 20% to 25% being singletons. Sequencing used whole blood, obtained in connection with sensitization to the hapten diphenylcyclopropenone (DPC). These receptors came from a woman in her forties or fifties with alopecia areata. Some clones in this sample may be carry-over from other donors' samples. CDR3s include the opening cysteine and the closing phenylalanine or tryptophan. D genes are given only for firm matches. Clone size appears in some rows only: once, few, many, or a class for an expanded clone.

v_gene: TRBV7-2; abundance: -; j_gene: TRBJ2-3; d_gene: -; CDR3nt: TGTGCCAGCAGCTTAGACAGGTATACGCAGTATTTT; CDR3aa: CASSLDRYTQYF
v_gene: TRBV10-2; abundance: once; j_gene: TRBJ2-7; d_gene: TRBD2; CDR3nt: TGCGCCAGCAGCACTAGCGGGAGTCCTCTCGGGGAGCAGTACTTC; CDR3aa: CASSTSGSPLGEQYF
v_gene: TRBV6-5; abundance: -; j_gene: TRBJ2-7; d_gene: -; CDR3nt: TGTGCCAGCAGAGTCTTTAGCGGTACCTACGAGCAGTACTTC; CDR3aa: CASRVFSGTYEQYF
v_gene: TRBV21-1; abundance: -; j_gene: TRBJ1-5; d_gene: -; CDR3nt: TGTGCCAGCAGCTCCCCTGGGGGTTCACAGGGTTGCGGCAATCAGCCCCAGCATTTT; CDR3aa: CASSSPGGSQGCGNQPQHF
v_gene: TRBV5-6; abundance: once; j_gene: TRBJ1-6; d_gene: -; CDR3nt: TGTGCCAGCAGCCCGTGGGGACTCAGTAATTCACCCCTCCACTTT; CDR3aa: CASSPWGLSNSPLHF
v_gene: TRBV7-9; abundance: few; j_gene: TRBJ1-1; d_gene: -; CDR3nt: TGTGCCAGCAGCTTAAGGGCGATGAACACTGAAGCTTTCTTT; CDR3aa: CASSLRAMNTEAFF
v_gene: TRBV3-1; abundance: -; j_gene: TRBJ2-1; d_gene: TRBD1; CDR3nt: TGTGCCAGCAGCCAGCCCAATACAGGGGGGCGGCAGTTCTTC; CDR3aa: CASSQPNTGGRQFF
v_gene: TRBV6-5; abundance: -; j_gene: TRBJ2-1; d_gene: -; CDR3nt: TGTGCCAGCCGCAGGGGGGGCACCTCGTCCTACAATGAGCAGTTCTTC; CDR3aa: CASRRGGTSSYNEQFF
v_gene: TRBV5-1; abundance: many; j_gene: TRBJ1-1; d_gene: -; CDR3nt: TGCGCCAGCAGCTTTCAGGGGCCGATGAACACTGAAGCTTTCTTT; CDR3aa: CASSFQGPMNTEAFF
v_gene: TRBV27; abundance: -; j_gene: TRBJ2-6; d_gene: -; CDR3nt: TGTGCCAGCAGTTCCCCATCTGGCTCTGGGGCCAACGTCCTGACTTTC; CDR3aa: CASSSPSGSGANVLTF
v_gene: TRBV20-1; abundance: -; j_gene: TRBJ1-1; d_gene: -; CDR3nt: TGCAGTGCTAGAGATTACCAGGGGACTGAAGCTTTCTTT; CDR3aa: CSARDYQGTEAFF
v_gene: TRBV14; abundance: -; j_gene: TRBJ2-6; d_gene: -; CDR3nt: TGTGCCAGCAGCTTAACGAACAGGGCCTCTGGGGCCAACGTCCTGACTTTC; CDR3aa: CASSLTNRASGANVLTF
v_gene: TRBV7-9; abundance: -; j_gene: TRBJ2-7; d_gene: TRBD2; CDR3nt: TGTGCCAGCCGGGAGGGCCGGTCCTACGAGCAGTACTTC; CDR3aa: CASREGRSYEQYF
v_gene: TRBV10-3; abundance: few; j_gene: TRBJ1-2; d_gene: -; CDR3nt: TGTGCCATCAGTGAGTCAAGAGGGGTCTTCTATGGCTACACCTTC; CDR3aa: CAISESRGVFYGYTF
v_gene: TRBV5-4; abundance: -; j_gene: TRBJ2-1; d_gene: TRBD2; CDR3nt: TGTGCCAGCAGCCGGGGAGGGCCGGCCTACAATGAGCAGTTCTTC; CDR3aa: CASSRGGPAYNEQFF
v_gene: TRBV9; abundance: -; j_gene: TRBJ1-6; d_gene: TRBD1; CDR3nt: TGTGCCAGCAGCCCGGGACAGGGCCCTTTTTCCCTCCACTTT; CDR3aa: CASSPGQGPFSLHF
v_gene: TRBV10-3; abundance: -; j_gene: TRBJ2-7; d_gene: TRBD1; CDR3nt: TGTGCCATCAGTGCCGGGACAGGCGAATACGAGCAGTACTTC; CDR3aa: CAISAGTGEYEQYF